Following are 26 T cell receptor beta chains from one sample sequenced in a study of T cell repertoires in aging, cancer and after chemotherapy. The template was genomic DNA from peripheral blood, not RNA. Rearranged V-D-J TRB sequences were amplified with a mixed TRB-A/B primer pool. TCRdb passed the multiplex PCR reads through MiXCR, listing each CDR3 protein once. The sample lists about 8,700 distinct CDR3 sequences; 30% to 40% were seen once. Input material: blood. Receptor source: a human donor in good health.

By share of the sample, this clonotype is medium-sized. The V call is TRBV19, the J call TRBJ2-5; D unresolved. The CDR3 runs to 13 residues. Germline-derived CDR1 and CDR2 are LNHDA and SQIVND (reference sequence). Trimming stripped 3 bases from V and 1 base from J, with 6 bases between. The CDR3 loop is CASSIDGQETQYF. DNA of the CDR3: TGTGCCAGTAGTATTGACGGCCAAGAGACCCAGTACTTC.

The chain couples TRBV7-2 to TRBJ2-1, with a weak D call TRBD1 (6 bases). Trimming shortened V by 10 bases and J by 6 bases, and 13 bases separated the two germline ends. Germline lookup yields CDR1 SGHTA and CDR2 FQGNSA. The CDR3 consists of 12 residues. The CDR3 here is CATAVGGNEQFF. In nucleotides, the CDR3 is TGTGCCACAGCGGTAGGGGGCAATGAGCAGTTCTTC.

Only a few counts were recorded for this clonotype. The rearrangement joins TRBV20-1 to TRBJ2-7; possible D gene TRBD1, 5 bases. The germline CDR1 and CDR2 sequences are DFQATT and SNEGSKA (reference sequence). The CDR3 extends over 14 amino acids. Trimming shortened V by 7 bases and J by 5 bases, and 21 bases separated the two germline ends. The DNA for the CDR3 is TGCAGTGTCCCTAAGACAGTCCTGCGCGACGAGCAGTACTTC. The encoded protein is CSVPKTVLRDEQYF.

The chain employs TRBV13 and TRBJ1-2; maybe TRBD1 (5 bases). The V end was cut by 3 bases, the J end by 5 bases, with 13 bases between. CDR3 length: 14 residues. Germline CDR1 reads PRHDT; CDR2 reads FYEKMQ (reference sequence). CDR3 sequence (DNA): TGTGCCAGCAGCTTTCAGGGTGAATTGTATGGCTACACCTTC. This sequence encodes CASSFQGELYGYTF. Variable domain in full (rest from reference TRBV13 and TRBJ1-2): AAGVIQSPRHLIKEKRETATLKCYPIPRHDTVYWYQQGPGQDPQFLISFYEKMQSDKGSIPDRFSAQQFSDYHSELNMSSLELGDSALYFCASSFQGELYGYTFGSGTRLTVV.

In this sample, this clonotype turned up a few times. CDR3 sequence reads: CASSLDRNYGYTF. In DNA form, the CDR3 reads TGTGCCAGCTCATTAGACAGGAACTATGGCTACACCTTC. V usage is TRBV18 and J usage is TRBJ1-2; D is perhaps TRBD1 (6 bases). The CDR3 totals 13 residues. Trimming shortened V by 5 bases and J by 2 bases, and 9 bases separated the two germline ends. Germline CDR1 and CDR2: KGHSH and LQKENI.

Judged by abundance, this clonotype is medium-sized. CDR3 amino acids: CSVGTSGNTIYF. DNA of the CDR3: TGCAGCGTCGGGACATCTGGAAACACCATATATTTT. The chain recombines TRBV29-1 with TRBJ1-3; perhaps TRBD1 as D (6 bases). CDR1 is SQVTM, CDR2 ANQGSEA, per germline. The CDR3 length is 12 residues. The ends were cut back, 6 bases at V and 1 base at J, with 7 bases in the middle.

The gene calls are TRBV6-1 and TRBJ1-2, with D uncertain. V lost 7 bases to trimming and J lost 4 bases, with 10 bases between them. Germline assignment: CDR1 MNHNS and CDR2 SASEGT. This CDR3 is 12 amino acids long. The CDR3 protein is CASKERSYGYTF. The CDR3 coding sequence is TGTGCCAGCAAGGAAAGGAGCTATGGCTACACCTTC.

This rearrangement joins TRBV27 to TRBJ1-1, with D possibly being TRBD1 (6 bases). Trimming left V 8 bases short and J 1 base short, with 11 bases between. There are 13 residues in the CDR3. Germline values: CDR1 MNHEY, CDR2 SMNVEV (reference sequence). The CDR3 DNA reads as TGTGCCAGCCAGATAGGGGGGAACACTGAAGCTTTCTTT. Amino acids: CASQIGGNTEAFF.

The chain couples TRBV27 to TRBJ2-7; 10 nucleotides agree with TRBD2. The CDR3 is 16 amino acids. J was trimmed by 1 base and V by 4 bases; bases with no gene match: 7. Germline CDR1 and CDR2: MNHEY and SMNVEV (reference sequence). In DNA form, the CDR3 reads TGTGCCAGCAGTTCGTCGGGACTAGCGAATTCCTACGAGCAGTACTTC. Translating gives CASSSSGLANSYEQYF.

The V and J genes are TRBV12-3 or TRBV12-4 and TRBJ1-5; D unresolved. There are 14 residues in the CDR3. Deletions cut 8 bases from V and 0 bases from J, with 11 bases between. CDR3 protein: CASGLAISNQPQHF. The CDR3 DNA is TGTGCCAGCGGATTAGCAATTAGCAATCAGCCCCAGCATTTT.

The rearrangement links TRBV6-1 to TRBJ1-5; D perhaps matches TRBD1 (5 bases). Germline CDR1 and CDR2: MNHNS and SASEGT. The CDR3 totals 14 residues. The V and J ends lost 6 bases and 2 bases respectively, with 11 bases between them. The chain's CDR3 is CASRGQGGNQPQHF. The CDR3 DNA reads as TGTGCCAGCAGAGGGCAGGGAGGCAATCAGCCCCAGCATTTT.

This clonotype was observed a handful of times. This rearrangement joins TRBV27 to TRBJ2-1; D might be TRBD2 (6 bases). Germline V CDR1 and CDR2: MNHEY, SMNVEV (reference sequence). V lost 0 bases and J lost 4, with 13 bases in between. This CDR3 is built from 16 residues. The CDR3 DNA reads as TGTGCCAGCAGTTTATCCGACCCTGGGGGGTACAATGAGCAGTTCTTC. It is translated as CASSLSDPGGYNEQFF.

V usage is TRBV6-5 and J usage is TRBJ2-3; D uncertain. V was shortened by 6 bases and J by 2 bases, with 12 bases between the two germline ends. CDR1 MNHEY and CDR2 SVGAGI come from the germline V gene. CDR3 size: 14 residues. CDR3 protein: CASSSGSYTDTQYF. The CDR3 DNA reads TGTGCCAGCAGCTCCGGGTCATACACAGATACGCAGTATTTT.

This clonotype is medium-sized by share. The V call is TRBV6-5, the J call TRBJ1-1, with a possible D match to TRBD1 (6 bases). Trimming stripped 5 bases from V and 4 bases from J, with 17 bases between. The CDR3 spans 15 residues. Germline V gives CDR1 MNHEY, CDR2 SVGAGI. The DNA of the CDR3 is TGTGCCAGCAGTCCATACAGGGTCGCGGGCACTGAAGCTTTCTTT. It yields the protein CASSPYRVAGTEAFF.

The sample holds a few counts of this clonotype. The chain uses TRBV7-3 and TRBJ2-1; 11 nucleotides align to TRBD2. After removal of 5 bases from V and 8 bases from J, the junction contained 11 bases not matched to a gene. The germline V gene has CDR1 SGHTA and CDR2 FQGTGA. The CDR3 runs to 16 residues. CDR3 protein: CASSRSGRAQLDEQFF. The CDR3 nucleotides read TGTGCCAGCAGCCGTAGCGGGAGGGCCCAATTGGATGAGCAGTTCTTC.

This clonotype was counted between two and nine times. CDR3 coding DNA: TGTGCCAGCAGCTTAGGTGGGAGCTCACCCCTCCACTTT. This sequence encodes CASSLGGSSPLHF. The chain carries TRBV7-2 and TRBJ1-6, with D unclear. CDR3 size: 13 residues. Germline CDR1 SGHTA, CDR2 FQGNSA. V was trimmed by 1 base and J by 10 bases, leaving 8 bases between them. Together with reference TRBV7-2 and TRBJ1-6, the CDR3 gives the full variable domain: GAGVSQSPSNKVTEKGKDVELRCDPISGHTALYWYRQSLGQGLEFLIYFQGNSAPDKSGLPSDRFSAERTGGSVSTLTIQRTQQEDSAVYLCASSLGGSSPLHFGNGTRLTVT.

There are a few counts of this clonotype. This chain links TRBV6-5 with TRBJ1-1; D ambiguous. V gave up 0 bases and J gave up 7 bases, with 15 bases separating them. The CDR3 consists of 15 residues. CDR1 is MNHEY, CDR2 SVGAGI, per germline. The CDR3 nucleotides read TGTGCCAGCAGTTACTCGGCGCGGAACACCCGTGAAGCTTTCTTT. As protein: CASSYSARNTREAFF.

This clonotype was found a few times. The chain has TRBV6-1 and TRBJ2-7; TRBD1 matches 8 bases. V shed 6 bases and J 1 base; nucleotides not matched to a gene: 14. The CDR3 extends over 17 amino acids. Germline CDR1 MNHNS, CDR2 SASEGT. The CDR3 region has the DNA TGTGCCAGCAGCAGGCCGCTCTCCGGGACAGGATCCTACGAGCAGTACTTC. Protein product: CASSRPLSGTGSYEQYF.

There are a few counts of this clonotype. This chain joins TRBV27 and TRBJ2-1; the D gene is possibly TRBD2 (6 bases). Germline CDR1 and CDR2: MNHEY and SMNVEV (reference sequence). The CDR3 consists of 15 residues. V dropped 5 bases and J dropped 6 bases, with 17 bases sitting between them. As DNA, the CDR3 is TGTGCCAGCAGTCCCCGGGACTTAGCTTCCAATGAGCAGTTCTTC. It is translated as CASSPRDLASNEQFF.

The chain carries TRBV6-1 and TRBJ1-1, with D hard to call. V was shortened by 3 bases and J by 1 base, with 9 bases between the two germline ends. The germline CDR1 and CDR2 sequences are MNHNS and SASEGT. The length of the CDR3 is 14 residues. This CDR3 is CASSETGTNTEAFF. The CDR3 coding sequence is TGTGCCAGCAGTGAGACGGGTACGAACACTGAAGCTTTCTTT.

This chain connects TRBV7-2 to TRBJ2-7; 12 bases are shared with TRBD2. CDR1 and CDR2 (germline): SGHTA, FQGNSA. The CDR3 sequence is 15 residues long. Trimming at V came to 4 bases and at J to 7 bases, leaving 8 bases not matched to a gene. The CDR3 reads CASSSRLAGDREQYF. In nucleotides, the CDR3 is TGTGCCAGCAGCTCAAGACTAGCGGGAGATCGGGAGCAGTACTTC.

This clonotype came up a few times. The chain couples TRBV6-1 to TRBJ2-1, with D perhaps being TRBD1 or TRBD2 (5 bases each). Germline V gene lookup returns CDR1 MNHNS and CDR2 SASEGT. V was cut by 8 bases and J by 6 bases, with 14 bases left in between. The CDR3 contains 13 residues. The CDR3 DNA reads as TGTGCCAGCTCATGGGGGTCCCTCAATGAGCAGTTCTTC. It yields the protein CASSWGSLNEQFF.

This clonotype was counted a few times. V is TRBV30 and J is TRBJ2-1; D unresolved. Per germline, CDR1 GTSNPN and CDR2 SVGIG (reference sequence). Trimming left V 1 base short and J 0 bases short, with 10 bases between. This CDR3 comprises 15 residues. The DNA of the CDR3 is TGTGCCTGGAGTGCACAGATTTCCTCCTACAATGAGCAGTTCTTC. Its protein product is CAWSAQISSYNEQFF.

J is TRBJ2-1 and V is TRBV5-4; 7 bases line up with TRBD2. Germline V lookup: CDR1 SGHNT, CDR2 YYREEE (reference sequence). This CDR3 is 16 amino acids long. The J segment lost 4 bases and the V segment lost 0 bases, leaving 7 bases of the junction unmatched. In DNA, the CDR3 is TGTGCCAGCAGCTTGGGGGCGGGAGCACGGTACAATGAGCAGTTCTTC. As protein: CASSLGAGARYNEQFF.

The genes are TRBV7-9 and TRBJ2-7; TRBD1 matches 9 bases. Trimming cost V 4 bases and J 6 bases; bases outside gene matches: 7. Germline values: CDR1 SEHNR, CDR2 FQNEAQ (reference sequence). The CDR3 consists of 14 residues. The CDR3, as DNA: TGTGCCAGCAGCTGGGACAGGGCTAGCGTCGAGCAGTACTTC. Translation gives CASSWDRASVEQYF.

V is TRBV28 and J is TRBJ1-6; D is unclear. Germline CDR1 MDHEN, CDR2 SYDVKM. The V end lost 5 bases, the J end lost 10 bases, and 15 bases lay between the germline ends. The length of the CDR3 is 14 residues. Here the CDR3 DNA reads TGTGCCAGCAGTCAGGTCCGTGGACGCTCACCCCTCCACTTT. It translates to CASSQVRGRSPLHF.